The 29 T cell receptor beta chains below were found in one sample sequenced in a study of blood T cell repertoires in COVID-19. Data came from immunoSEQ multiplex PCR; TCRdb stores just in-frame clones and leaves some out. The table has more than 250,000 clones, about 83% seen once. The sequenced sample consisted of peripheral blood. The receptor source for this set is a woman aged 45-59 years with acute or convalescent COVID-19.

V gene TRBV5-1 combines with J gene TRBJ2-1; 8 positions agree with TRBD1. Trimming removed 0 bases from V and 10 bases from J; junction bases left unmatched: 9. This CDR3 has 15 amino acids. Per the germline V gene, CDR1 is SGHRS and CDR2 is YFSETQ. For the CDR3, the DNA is TGCGCCAGCAGCTTGGGGGGACAGGCGCTTCGGGAGCAGTTCTTC. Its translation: CASSLGGQALREQFF. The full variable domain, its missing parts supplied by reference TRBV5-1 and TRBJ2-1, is KAGVTQTPRYLIKTRGQQVTLSCSPISGHRSVSWYQQTPGQGLQFLFEYFSETQRNKGNFPGRFSGRQFSNSRSEMNVSTLELGDSALYLCASSLGGQALREQFFGPGTRLTVL.

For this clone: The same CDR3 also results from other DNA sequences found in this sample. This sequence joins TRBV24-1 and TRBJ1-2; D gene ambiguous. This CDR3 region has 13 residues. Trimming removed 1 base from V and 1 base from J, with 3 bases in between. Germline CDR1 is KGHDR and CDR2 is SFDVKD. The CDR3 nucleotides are TGTGCCACCAGTGATTTCATTAACTATGGCTACACCTTC. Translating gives CATSDFINYGYTF.

Written as DNA, the CDR3 is TGTGCCAGCAGTCCTAGCGGGAGGGGGCACGAGCAGTACTTC. Amino acid sequence: CASSPSGRGHEQYF. The chain carries TRBV27 and TRBJ2-7, with 12 bases that match TRBD2. The CDR3 is made up of 14 amino acids. V was clipped by 5 bases and J by 5 bases; unmatched bases: 4. Germline lookup yields CDR1 MNHEY and CDR2 SMNVEV (reference sequence).

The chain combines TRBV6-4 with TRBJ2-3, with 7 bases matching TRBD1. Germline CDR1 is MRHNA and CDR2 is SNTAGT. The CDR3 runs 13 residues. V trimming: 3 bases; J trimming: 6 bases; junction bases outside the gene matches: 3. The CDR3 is CASSEQGRDTQYF. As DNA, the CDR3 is TGTGCCAGCAGTGAACAGGGGCGGGATACGCAGTATTTT.

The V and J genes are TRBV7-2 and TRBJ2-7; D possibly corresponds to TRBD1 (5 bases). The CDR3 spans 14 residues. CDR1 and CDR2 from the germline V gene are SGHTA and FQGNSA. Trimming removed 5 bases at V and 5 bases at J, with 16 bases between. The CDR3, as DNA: TGTGCCAGCAGCATGACAAGGGGCGGAGACGAGCAGTACTTC. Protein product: CASSMTRGGDEQYF.

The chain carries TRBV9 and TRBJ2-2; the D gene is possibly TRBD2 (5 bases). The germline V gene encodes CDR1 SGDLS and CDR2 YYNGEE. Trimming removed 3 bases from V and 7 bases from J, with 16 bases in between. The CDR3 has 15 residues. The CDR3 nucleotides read TGTGCCAGCAGCGAAGAAGTCGGGATTGGCGGGGAGCTGTTTTTT. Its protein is CASSEEVGIGGELFF.

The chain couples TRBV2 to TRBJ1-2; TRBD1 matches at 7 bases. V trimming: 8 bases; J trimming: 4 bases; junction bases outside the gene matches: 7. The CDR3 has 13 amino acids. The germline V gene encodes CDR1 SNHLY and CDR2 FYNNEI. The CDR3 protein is CASERQGGYGYTF. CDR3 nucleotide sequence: TGTGCCAGCGAACGACAGGGTGGCTATGGCTACACCTTC.

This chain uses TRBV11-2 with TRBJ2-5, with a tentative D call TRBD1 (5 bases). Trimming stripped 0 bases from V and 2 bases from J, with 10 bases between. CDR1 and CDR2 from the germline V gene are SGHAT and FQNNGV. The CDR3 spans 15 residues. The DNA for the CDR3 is TGTGCCAGCAGCTTAGAAGGGGTCTTTCAAGAGACCCAGTACTTC. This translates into CASSLEGVFQETQYF.

CDR3 sequence: CASSRTGAESYEQYF. The CDR3 DNA reads as TGTGCCAGCAGTCGGACAGGGGCGGAATCCTACGAGCAGTACTTC. V gene TRBV6-5 combines with J gene TRBJ2-7; 9 nucleotides line up with TRBD1. CDR3 size: 15 residues. From germline, CDR1 is MNHEY and CDR2 SVGAGI. The V gene end was trimmed by 5 bases and the J gene end by 1 base; junction bases not matched to a gene: 6.

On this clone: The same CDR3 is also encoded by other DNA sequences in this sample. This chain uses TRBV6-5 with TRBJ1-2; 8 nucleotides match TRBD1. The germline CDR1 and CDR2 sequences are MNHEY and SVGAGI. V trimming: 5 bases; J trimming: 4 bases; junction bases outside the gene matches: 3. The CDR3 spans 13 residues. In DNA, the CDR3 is TGTGCCAGCAGTCCGGGACAGGTCTATGGCTACACCTTC. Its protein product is CASSPGQVYGYTF.

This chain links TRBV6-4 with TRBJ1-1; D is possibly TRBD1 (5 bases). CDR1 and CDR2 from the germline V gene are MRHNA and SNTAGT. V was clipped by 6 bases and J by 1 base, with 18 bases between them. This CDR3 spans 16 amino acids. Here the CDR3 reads CASRSWRGRGNTEAFF. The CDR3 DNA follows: TGTGCCAGCAGATCCTGGAGGGGACGGGGGAACACTGAAGCTTTCTTT.

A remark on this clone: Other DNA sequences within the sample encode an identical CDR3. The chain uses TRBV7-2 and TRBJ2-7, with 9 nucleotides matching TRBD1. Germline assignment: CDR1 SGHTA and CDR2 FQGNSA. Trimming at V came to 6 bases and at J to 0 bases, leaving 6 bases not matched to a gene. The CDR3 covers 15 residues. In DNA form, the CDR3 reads TGTGCCAGCAGTCCTAGGGACAGGGTCTCCTACGAGCAGTACTTC. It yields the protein CASSPRDRVSYEQYF.

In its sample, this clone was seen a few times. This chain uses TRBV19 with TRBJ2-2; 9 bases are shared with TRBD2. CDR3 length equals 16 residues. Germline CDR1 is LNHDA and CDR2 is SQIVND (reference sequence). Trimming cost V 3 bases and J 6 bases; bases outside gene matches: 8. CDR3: CASSMGGRANPGELFF. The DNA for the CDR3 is TGTGCCAGTAGTATGGGCGGGAGGGCCAATCCCGGGGAGCTGTTTTTT.

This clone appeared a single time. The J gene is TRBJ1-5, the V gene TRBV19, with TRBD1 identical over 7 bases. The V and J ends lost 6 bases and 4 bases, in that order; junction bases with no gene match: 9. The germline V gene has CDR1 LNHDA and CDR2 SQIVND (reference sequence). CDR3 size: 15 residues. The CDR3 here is CASRKSGGNNQPQHF. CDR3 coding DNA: TGTGCCAGTAGGAAATCAGGGGGGAATAATCAGCCCCAGCATTTT.

The CDR3 bases are TGTGCCATCAAACGACAGGGGGCGGGGAACACTGAAGCTTTCTTT. This gives the protein CAIKRQGAGNTEAFF. The V call is TRBV10-3, the J call TRBJ1-1; 10 bases fit TRBD1. CDR1 is ENHRY, CDR2 SYGVKD, per germline. V was clipped by 7 bases and J by 1 base; unmatched bases: 6. The CDR3 contains 15 residues.

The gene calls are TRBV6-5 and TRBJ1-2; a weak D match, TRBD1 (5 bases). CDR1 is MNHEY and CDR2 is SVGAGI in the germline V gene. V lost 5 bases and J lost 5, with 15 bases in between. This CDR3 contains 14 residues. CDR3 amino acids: CASSNGDGGYGYTF. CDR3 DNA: TGTGCCAGCAGTAACGGAGACGGGGGGTATGGCTACACCTTC.

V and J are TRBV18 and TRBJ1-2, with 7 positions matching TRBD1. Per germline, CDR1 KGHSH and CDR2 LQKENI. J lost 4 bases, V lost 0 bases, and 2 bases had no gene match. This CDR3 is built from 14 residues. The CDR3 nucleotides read TGTGCCAGCTCACCACCCCAGGGGGGCTATGGCTACACCTTC. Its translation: CASSPPQGGYGYTF.

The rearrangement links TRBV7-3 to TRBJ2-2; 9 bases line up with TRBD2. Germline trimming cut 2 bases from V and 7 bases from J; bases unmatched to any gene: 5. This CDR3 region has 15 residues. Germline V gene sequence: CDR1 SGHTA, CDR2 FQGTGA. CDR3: CASSLLVAGDGELFF. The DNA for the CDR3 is TGTGCCAGCAGCTTATTGGTAGCGGGAGACGGGGAGCTGTTTTTT.

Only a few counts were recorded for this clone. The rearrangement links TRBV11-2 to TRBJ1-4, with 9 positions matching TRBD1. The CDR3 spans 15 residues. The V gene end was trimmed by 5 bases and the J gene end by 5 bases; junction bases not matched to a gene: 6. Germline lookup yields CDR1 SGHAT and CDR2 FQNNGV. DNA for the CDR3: TGTGCCAGCAGCGTGACCGGGACAGGGAATGAAAAACTGTTTTTT. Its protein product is CASSVTGTGNEKLFF.

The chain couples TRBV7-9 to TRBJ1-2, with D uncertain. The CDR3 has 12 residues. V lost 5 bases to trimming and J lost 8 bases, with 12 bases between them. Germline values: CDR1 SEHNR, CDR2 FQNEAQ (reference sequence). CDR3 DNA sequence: TGTGCCAGCAGCCTAACGGGTACCGGCTACACCTTC. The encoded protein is CASSLTGTGYTF.

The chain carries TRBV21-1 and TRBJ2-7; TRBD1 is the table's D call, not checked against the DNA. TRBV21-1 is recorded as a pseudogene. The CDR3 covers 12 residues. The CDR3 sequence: CAGSKGSYEQYV. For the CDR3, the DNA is TGTGCCGGCAGCAAAGGCAGCTACGAGCAGTACGTC.

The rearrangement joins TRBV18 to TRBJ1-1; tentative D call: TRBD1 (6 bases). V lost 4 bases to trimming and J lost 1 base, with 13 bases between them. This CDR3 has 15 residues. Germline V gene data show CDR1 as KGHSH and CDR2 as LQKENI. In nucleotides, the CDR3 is TGTGCCAGCTCACAGTTGACGACAGGGAACACTGAAGCTTTCTTT. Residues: CASSQLTTGNTEAFF.

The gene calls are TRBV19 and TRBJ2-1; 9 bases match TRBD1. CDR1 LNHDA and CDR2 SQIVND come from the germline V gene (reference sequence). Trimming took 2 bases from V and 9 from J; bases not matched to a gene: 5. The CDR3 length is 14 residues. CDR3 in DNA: TGTGCCAGTAGTATAAGGGGACAGGGCACTGAGCAGTTCTTC. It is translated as CASSIRGQGTEQFF.

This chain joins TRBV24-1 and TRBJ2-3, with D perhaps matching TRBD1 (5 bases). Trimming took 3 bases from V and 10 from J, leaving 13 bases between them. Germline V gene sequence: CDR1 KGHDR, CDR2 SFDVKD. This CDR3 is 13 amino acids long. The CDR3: CATSDDSSFSQYF. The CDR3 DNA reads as TGTGCCACCAGTGATGACAGTTCTTTTTCGCAGTATTTT.

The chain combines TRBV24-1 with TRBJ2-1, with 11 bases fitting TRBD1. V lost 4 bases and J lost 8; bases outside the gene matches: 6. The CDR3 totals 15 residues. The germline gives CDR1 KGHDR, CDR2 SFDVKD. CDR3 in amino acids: CATSDPGQGDDEQFF. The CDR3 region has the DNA TGTGCCACCAGTGACCCGGGACAGGGGGACGATGAGCAGTTCTTC.

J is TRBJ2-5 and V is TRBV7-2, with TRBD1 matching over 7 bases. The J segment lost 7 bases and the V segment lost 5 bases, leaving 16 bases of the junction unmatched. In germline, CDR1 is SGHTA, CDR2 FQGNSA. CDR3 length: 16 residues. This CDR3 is CASSGPGTAPSWTQYF. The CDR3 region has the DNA TGTGCCAGCAGCGGACCGGGGACAGCCCCTAGTTGGACCCAGTACTTC.

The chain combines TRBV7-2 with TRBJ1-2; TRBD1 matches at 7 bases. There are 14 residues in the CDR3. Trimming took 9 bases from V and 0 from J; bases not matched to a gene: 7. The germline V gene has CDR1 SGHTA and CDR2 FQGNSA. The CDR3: CASRAGGTNYGYTF. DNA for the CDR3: TGTGCCAGTAGGGCAGGGGGAACTAACTATGGCTACACCTTC.

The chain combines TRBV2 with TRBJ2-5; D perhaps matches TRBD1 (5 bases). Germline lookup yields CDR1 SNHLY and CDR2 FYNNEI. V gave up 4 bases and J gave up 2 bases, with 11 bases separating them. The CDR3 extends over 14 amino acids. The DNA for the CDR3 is TGTGCCAGCAGTGGGGGCAGGTATCAAGAGACCCAGTACTTC. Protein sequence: CASSGGRYQETQYF.

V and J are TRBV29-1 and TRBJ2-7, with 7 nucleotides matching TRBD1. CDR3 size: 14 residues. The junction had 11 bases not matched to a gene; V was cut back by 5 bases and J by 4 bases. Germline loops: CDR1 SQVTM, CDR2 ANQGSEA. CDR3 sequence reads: CSVLLVGQEYEQYF. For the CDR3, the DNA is TGCAGCGTTTTATTGGTTGGACAGGAATACGAGCAGTACTTC.